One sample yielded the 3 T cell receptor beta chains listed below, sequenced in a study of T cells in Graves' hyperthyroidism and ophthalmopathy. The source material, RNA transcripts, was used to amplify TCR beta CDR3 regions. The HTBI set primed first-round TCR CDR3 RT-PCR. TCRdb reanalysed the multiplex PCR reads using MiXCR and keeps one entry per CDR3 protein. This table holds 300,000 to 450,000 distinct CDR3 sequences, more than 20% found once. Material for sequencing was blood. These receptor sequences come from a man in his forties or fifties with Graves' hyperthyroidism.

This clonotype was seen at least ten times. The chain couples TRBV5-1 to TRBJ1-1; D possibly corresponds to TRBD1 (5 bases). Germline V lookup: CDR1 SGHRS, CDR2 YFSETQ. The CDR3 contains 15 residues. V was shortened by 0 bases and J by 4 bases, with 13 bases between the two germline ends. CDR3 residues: CASSLGQQGSTEAFF. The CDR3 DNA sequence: TGCGCCAGCAGCTTGGGACAGCAAGGAAGCACTGAAGCTTTCTTT. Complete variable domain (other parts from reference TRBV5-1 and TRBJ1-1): KAGVTQTPRYLIKTRGQQVTLSCSPISGHRSVSWYQQTPGQGLQFLFEYFSETQRNKGNFPGRFSGRQFSNSRSEMNVSTLELGDSALYLCASSLGQQGSTEAFFGQGTRLTVV.

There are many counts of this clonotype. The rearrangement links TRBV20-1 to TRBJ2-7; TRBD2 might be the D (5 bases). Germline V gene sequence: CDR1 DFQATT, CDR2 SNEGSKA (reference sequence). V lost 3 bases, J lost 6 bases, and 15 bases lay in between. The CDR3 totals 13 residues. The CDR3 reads CSASGSAGVEQYF. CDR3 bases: TGCAGTGCTAGTGGATCCGCCGGGGTCGAGCAGTACTTC.

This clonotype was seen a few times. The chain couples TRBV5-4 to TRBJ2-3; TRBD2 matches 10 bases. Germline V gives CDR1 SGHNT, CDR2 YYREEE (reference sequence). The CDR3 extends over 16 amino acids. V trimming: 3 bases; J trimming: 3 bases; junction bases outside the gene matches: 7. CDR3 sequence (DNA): TGTGCCAGCAGCTCGCCGAGCGGGAGGGGGACAGATACGCAGTATTTT. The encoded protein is CASSSPSGRGTDTQYF.